Presented here are 25 T cell receptor beta chains from one specimen sequenced in a study of shared clonotypes between healthy human individuals. Sequencing was performed with immunoSEQ multiplex PCR; in TCRdb, only in-frame clones are kept and a portion is missing. Among 2 million or so clones, 85% to 95% were seen once, and the ten largest hold 1% to 1.3%. Naive CD8 cells were CD45RO-negative, positively selected for CCR7, excluding terminally differentiated effector memory CD45RA+ cells. The specimen was naive CD8+ T cells sorted from blood. The receptor set was obtained from a man between 18 and 29 years old in good health.

The chain links TRBV4-1 to TRBJ1-2; D not resolved. V was shortened by 3 bases and J by 7 bases, with 18 bases between the two germline ends. Germline CDR1 reads MGHRA; CDR2 reads YSYEKL. CDR3 length: 15 residues. The CDR3 sequence: CASSQVFSVTSGYTF. The DNA for the CDR3 is TGCGCCAGCAGCCAGGTCTTTTCGGTAACTAGTGGCTACACCTTC.

The V gene is TRBV6-1, the J gene TRBJ2-1; a possible D gene is TRBD2 (5 bases). V gave up 6 bases and J gave up 8 bases, with 11 bases separating them. Looked up from germline, CDR1 is MNHNS and CDR2 is SASEGT. The CDR3 contains 12 residues. In DNA, the CDR3 is TGTGCCAGCAGGGAGGACTGGGATGAGCAGTTCTTC. Its protein product is CASREDWDEQFF.

V and J are TRBV7-9 and TRBJ2-5; tentatively, D is TRBD2 (5 bases). V was trimmed by 5 bases and J by 2 bases, leaving 15 bases between them. CDR3 size: 15 residues. Germline V gene lookup returns CDR1 SEHNR and CDR2 FQNEAQ (reference sequence). The CDR3 coding sequence is TGTGCCAGCAGCCCAGCGGCCACAGCGCAAGAGACCCAGTACTTC. Its translation is CASSPAATAQETQYF.

Worth noting for this clone: The same CDR3 can be traced to other DNA sequences in this sample. CDR3: CASSLGTGGSYEQYF. In nucleotides, the CDR3 is TGCGCCAGCAGCCTCGGGACAGGGGGCTCCTACGAGCAGTACTTC. This sequence joins TRBV5-1 and TRBJ2-7; 11 bases fit TRBD1. The CDR3 consists of 15 residues. With V trimmed by 4 bases and J by 0 bases, 3 bases remained unmatched. Looked up from germline, CDR1 is SGHRS and CDR2 is YFSETQ.

This clone was found once. V usage is TRBV27 and J usage is TRBJ2-7; D uncertain. Germline V gene data show CDR1 as MNHEY and CDR2 as SMNVEV (reference sequence). Deletions cut 2 bases from V and 2 bases from J, with 13 bases between. CDR3 length equals 15 residues. The CDR3 is CASSLKGTWAYEQYF. CDR3 DNA: TGTGCCAGCAGTTTAAAGGGAACCTGGGCCTACGAGCAGTACTTC.

The V and J genes are TRBV10-3 and TRBJ2-3; D not certain. Trimming stripped 3 bases from V and 0 bases from J, with 13 bases between. Per the germline V gene, CDR1 is ENHRY and CDR2 is SYGVKD. The CDR3 loop spans 16 amino acids. Here the CDR3 DNA reads TGTGCCATCAGTGATGACAACATTTTTAGCACAGATACGCAGTATTTT. Encoded protein: CAISDDNIFSTDTQYF.

V is TRBV27 and J is TRBJ2-7, with 10 bases lining up with TRBD1. The germline CDR1 and CDR2 sequences are MNHEY and SMNVEV (reference sequence). V lost 3 bases to trimming and J lost 5 bases; unmatched junction nucleotides: 7. The CDR3 runs 15 residues. CDR3 loop: CASSFVGTGVNEQYF. In nucleotides, the CDR3 is TGTGCCAGCAGTTTTGTTGGGACAGGGGTGAACGAGCAGTACTTC.

V gene TRBV6-5 combines with J gene TRBJ1-2; D is uncertain. The CDR3 is made up of 15 amino acids. V lost 0 bases to trimming and J lost 8 bases, with 16 bases between them. The germline V gene encodes CDR1 MNHEY and CDR2 SVGAGI. The CDR3: CASSYSKEPLGGYTF. The CDR3 bases are TGTGCCAGCAGTTACTCGAAGGAGCCCCTAGGGGGCTACACCTTC.

The chain employs TRBV19 and TRBJ1-1, with D unresolved. Per the germline V gene, CDR1 is LNHDA and CDR2 is SQIVND (reference sequence). The CDR3 has 14 amino acids. Trimming pared 5 bases from V and 3 bases from J, leaving 13 bases between. The CDR3 region has the DNA TGTGCCAGTAGTGCCGACACGTCTTACACTGAAGCTTTCTTT. This translates into CASSADTSYTEAFF.

The chain employs TRBV19 and TRBJ2-7, with a weak D call TRBD2 (5 bases). Germline V gene sequence: CDR1 LNHDA, CDR2 SQIVND (reference sequence). The CDR3 is 13 amino acids. V was cut by 3 bases and J by 5 bases, with 11 bases left in between. Written as DNA, the CDR3 is TGTGCCAGTAGTATTTTATCCGGGAACGAGCAGTACTTC. Amino acids: CASSILSGNEQYF.

This sequence joins TRBV13 and TRBJ2-2, with D tentatively TRBD1 (6 bases). The CDR3 totals 13 residues. Germline CDR1 reads PRHDT; CDR2 reads FYEKMQ (reference sequence). Deletions cut 3 bases from V and 4 bases from J, with 6 bases between. In DNA, the CDR3 is TGTGCCAGCAGCTTGGACAGCACCGGGGAGCTGTTTTTT. Translated: CASSLDSTGELFF.

V is TRBV4-1 and J is TRBJ2-2, with D unclear. V was trimmed by 4 bases and J by 2 bases, leaving 8 bases between them. The length of the CDR3 is 14 residues. Germline V gene lookup returns CDR1 MGHRA and CDR2 YSYEKL. The CDR3 region has the DNA TGCGCCAGCAGCCCGTCCGGAAACACCGGGGAGCTGTTTTTT. This codes for CASSPSGNTGELFF.

The V call is TRBV6-6, the J call TRBJ2-7; no clear D. Between the trimmed V and J ends, which lost 6 bases and 0 bases, there was a span of 15 bases. Germline V CDR1 and CDR2: MNHNY, SVGAGI (reference sequence). The CDR3 has 15 residues. CDR3: CASSHMETVSYEQYF. The DNA for the CDR3 is TGTGCCAGCAGCCATATGGAGACCGTCTCCTACGAGCAGTACTTC.

This rearrangement joins TRBV19 to TRBJ2-7; D remains unclear. With 5 bases removed from V and 0 bases from J, the gap between germline ends came to 8 bases. The CDR3 is 13 amino acids. In germline, CDR1 is LNHDA, CDR2 SQIVND (reference sequence). The CDR3 DNA is TGTGCCAGTAGTGACATAGCCTCCTACGAGCAGTACTTC. Its protein product is CASSDIASYEQYF.

The chain recombines TRBV11-2 with TRBJ2-5, with 8 bases aligning to TRBD2. Germline CDR1 SGHAT, CDR2 FQNNGV. Trimming removed 1 base from V and 0 bases from J; junction bases left unmatched: 7. The CDR3 consists of 17 residues. CDR3 amino acids: CASSLGSAGEHQETQYF. CDR3 nucleotides: TGTGCCAGCAGCTTAGGTTCAGCGGGGGAACACCAAGAGACCCAGTACTTC.

The chain carries TRBV7-2 and TRBJ2-5, with TRBD2 as a possible D gene (6 bases). CDR3 length: 14 amino acids. V gave up 2 bases and J gave up 4 bases, with 11 bases separating them. Germline V lookup: CDR1 SGHTA, CDR2 FQGNSA. Written as DNA, the CDR3 is TGTGCCAGCAGCTTACTCATGGGGGGAGAGACCCAGTACTTC. Its protein product is CASSLLMGGETQYF.

The chain uses TRBV29-1 and TRBJ2-3; possible D gene TRBD2, 5 bases. Germline CDR1 reads SQVTM; CDR2 reads ANQGSEA. The CDR3 length is 15 residues. V was trimmed by 4 bases and J by 6 bases, leaving 20 bases between them. The CDR3 nucleotides are TGCAGCGTTGTTGTTTCCGGGGATGCGGGTGATACGCAGTATTTT. Amino acid sequence: CSVVVSGDAGDTQYF.

On this clone itself: Within the sample, other DNA sequences also encode this same CDR3. The V and J genes are TRBV27 and TRBJ2-7; TRBD1 matches at 9 bases. The CDR3 totals 14 residues. Per germline, CDR1 MNHEY and CDR2 SMNVEV (reference sequence). J was trimmed by 4 bases and V by 4 bases; bases with no gene match: 5. The CDR3 sequence: CASSSGTGPYEQYF. CDR3 sequence (DNA): TGTGCCAGCAGTTCCGGGACAGGGCCTTACGAGCAGTACTTC.

As DNA, the CDR3 is TGTGCCAGCACTCGGACCGGTTTAGATACGCAGTATTTT. Translation gives CASTRTGLDTQYF. J is TRBJ2-3 and V is TRBV27; D unclear. Trimming left V 7 bases short and J 5 bases short, with 13 bases between. There are 13 residues in the CDR3. Germline lookup yields CDR1 MNHEY and CDR2 SMNVEV (reference sequence).

The V call is TRBV28, the J call TRBJ1-5; D may be TRBD1 (6 bases). The CDR3 is 15 residues long. V lost 7 bases and J lost 3, with 16 bases in between. Germline lookup yields CDR1 MDHEN and CDR2 SYDVKM. CDR3 sequence (DNA): TGTGCCAGCATCGGCGAGGGGGAGGCCAATCAGCCCCAGCATTTT. Protein product: CASIGEGEANQPQHF.

The chain employs TRBV7-9 and TRBJ2-1; D not resolved. Trimming removed 4 bases at V and 2 bases at J, with 9 bases between. Germline V gene sequence: CDR1 SEHNR, CDR2 FQNEAQ (reference sequence). The CDR3 covers 14 residues. The CDR3 loop is CASSSDLTYNEQFF. As DNA, the CDR3 is TGTGCCAGCAGCTCGGATCTCACCTACAATGAGCAGTTCTTC.

The chain couples TRBV28 to TRBJ2-1; D is uncertain. CDR3 size: 15 residues. CDR1 and CDR2 (germline): MDHEN, SYDVKM. Trimming pared 2 bases from V and 7 bases from J, leaving 15 bases between. The CDR3 is CASSLIGPQINEQFF. CDR3 bases: TGTGCCAGCAGTTTAATAGGACCACAGATTAATGAGCAGTTCTTC.

The rearrangement links TRBV7-9 to TRBJ2-3; 8 bases align to TRBD2. With V trimmed by 1 base and J by 2 bases, 5 bases remained unmatched. The CDR3 totals 16 residues. The germline V gene has CDR1 SEHNR and CDR2 FQNEAQ (reference sequence). In DNA form, the CDR3 reads TGTGCCAGCAGCTTAGACGGGGGGGCCTTCACAGATACGCAGTATTTT. It encodes CASSLDGGAFTDTQYF.

The V gene is TRBV10-3, the J gene TRBJ2-2, with unresolved D. Trimming removed 10 bases from V and 3 bases from J, with 18 bases in between. The CDR3 is 15 amino acids. Germline V CDR1 and CDR2: ENHRY, SYGVKD. CDR3 DNA sequence: TGTGCCACTTCGACGGAAACGACCCACACCGGGGAGCTGTTTTTT. Its protein product is CATSTETTHTGELFF.

This clone was picked up one time. The chain couples TRBV2 to TRBJ2-7; TRBD1 is a possible D gene (6 bases). The CDR3 runs 14 residues. The V and J ends lost 10 bases and 3 bases respectively, with 19 bases between them. Germline CDR1 reads SNHLY; CDR2 reads FYNNEI. The CDR3 here is CAIAGQRSNYEQYF. In DNA, the CDR3 is TGTGCCATCGCCGGACAGAGGAGTAACTACGAGCAGTACTTC.